This T cell receptor beta chain was documented in a study of blood T cell repertoires in COVID-19. Background on the study: Samples of COVID-19 (acute and convalescent) were obtained from the United States, Italy and Spain. PBMCs, B-cell-depleted T cells, or T cells were the source of the cDNA or gDNA that made up the material.

Original handling: Amplifying reference gene primers gave estimates of nucleated cell counts. The data were produced by immunoSEQ multiplex PCR, yet TCRdb's version contains in-frame clones alone and is incomplete. V, J and clone size were drawn from that table, and D and trimming were deduced from the DNA. The sample carries 120,000 or so clones, 80% to 90% recorded once. The receptor's source is an older woman with acute or convalescent COVID-19. Sequenced input: peripheral blood.

CDR3: CATSDYLGAGEQYV. The CDR3 DNA reads TGTGCCACCAGTGATTACCTCGGAGCTGGCGAGCAGTACGTC. This rearrangement joins TRBV24-1 to TRBJ2-7; no clear D gene. Germline CDR1 reads KGHDR; CDR2 reads SFDVKD. The CDR3 spans 14 residues. Trimming stripped 2 bases from V and 6 bases from J, with 13 bases between.